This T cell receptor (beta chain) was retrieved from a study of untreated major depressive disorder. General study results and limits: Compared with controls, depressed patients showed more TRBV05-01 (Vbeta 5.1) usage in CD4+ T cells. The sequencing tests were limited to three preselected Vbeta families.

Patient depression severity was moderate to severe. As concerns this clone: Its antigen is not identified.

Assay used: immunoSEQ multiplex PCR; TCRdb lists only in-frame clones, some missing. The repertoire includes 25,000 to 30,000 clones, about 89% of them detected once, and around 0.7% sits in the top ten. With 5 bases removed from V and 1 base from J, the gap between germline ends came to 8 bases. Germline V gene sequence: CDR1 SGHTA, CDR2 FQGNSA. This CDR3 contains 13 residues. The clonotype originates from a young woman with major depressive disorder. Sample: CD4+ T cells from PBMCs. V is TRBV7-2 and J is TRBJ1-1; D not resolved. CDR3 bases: TGTGCCAGCAGCGCCCAGAGGAACACTGAAGCTTTCTTT. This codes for CASSAQRNTEAFF.